The 23 T cell receptor beta chains in this list originate from one sample, sequenced in a study of T cell repertoires in cytomegalovirus infection. A single record per CDR3 protein comes from TCRdb applying MiXCR to the reads. This table has a few hundred thousand distinct CDR3 sequences, around 9.5% appearing once. Input material: PBMCs. The receptors shown here come from a human donor in good health (CMV status not recorded). Some clones in this sample may be carry-over from other donors' samples.

The table lists this clonotype with many counts. The chain joins TRBV19 to TRBJ2-5, with a possible D match to TRBD1 (6 bases). The CDR3 runs to 14 residues. The V gene's germline CDR1 is LNHDA and CDR2 SQIVND (reference sequence). V lost 4 bases and J lost 5, with 14 bases in between. The CDR3 is CASSTYRDVETQYF. The CDR3 coding sequence is TGTGCCAGTAGTACCTACAGGGACGTGGAGACCCAGTACTTC. The variable domain in full, with the rest retrieved from reference TRBV19 and TRBJ2-5, is DGGITQSPKYLFRKEGQNVTLSCEQNLNHDAMYWYRQDPGQGLRLIYYSQIVNDFQKGDIAEGYSVSREKKESFPLTVTSAQKNPTAFYLCASSTYRDVETQYFGPGTRLLVL.

This clonotype was seen a few times. The gene calls are TRBV20-1 and TRBJ1-1; no clear D gene. Germline values: CDR1 DFQATT, CDR2 SNEGSKA (reference sequence). Trimming removed 3 bases from V and 1 base from J, with 6 bases in between. This CDR3 comprises 12 residues. DNA of the CDR3: TGCAGTGCTAGCGGTGGGAACACTGAAGCTTTCTTT. Translated, it gives CSASGGNTEAFF.

This clonotype was seen many times. This chain links TRBV7-2 with TRBJ1-6; TRBD1 aligns across 7 bases. This CDR3 is 16 amino acids long. In germline, CDR1 is SGHTA, CDR2 FQGNSA. With 5 bases clipped from V and 5 bases from J, the junction kept 9 bases outside the gene matches. CDR3 region: CASSQPTGVNNSPLHF. Here the CDR3 DNA reads TGTGCCAGCAGCCAACCCACAGGGGTAAATAATTCACCCCTCCACTTT.

This clonotype has a count of ten or more. The rearrangement links TRBV4-3 to TRBJ2-3; TRBD1 aligns across 8 bases. The CDR3 is 15 amino acids. V gave up 1 base and J gave up 3 bases; unmatched junction bases: 3. Germline V gene lookup returns CDR1 LGHNA and CDR2 YSLEER. In DNA, the CDR3 is TGCGCCAGCAGCCAAGCCCGACAGGGGACAGATACGCAGTATTTT. Translated, it gives CASSQARQGTDTQYF.

The chain is built from TRBV30 and TRBJ2-7; D gene unclear. CDR1 is GTSNPN, CDR2 SVGIG, per germline (reference sequence). CDR3 length: 11 amino acids. Trimming took 4 bases from V and 0 from J, leaving 4 bases between them. This chain's CDR3 is CAWKVSYEQYF. The CDR3 bases are TGTGCCTGGAAGGTCTCCTACGAGCAGTACTTC.

This clonotype has at least ten counts. The chain couples TRBV24-1 to TRBJ1-5; no definite D call. V dropped 3 bases and J dropped 0 bases, with 2 bases sitting between them. Germline loops: CDR1 KGHDR, CDR2 SFDVKD. The CDR3 contains 13 residues. The CDR3 here is CATSDNSNQPQHF. CDR3 DNA: TGTGCCACCAGTGATAATAGCAATCAGCCCCAGCATTTT.

This clonotype was observed a few times. CDR3 nucleotides: TGTGCCAGTAGTACAGGTTACGGCACAGATACGCAGTATTTT. It specifies CASSTGYGTDTQYF. The chain employs TRBV19 and TRBJ2-3; D call uncertain. CDR3 length: 14 amino acids. Trimming cost V 4 bases and J 1 base, with 9 bases left between them. From germline, CDR1 is LNHDA and CDR2 SQIVND (reference sequence).

The chain recombines TRBV20-1 with TRBJ2-3; 11 bases are shared with TRBD2. V was clipped by 0 bases and J by 6 bases; unmatched bases: 14. Germline V gene lookup returns CDR1 DFQATT and CDR2 SNEGSKA (reference sequence). The CDR3 extends over 18 amino acids. The CDR3 is CSARERVGTSGTLDTQYF. CDR3 DNA: TGCAGTGCTAGAGAAAGAGTCGGGACTAGCGGTACACTGGATACGCAGTATTTT.

The V and J genes are TRBV2 and TRBJ1-1, with a possible D match to TRBD1 (5 bases). V lost 4 bases and J 4 bases, leaving 16 bases between the germline ends. This CDR3 contains 15 residues. Germline assignment: CDR1 SNHLY and CDR2 FYNNEI. The CDR3 here is CASSGRWGMSTEAFF. CDR3 coding DNA: TGTGCCAGCAGTGGAAGGTGGGGGATGAGCACTGAAGCTTTCTTT.

The sample holds many counts of this clonotype. The rearrangement uses TRBV12-3 or TRBV12-4 and TRBJ1-3; tentatively, D is TRBD1 (5 bases). The CDR3 sequence is 17 residues long. Trimming stripped 6 bases from V and 0 bases from J, with 18 bases between. Here the CDR3 reads CASRTRPGRFSGNTIYF. CDR3 DNA: TGTGCCAGCAGGACCCGCCCGGGACGGTTCTCTGGAAACACCATATATTTT.

This clonotype occurred a few times. This chain links TRBV30 with TRBJ2-5, with TRBD1 as a possible D gene (6 bases). V was trimmed by 1 base and J by 4 bases, leaving 13 bases between them. CDR3 length: 14 amino acids. From germline, CDR1 is GTSNPN and CDR2 SVGIG (reference sequence). The CDR3 nucleotides read TGTGCCTGGAGTGCTCGAACAGGGATAGAGACCCAGTACTTC. Amino acids: CAWSARTGIETQYF.

This clonotype was observed many times. The V call is TRBV7-9, the J call TRBJ2-7, with D perhaps TRBD1 (6 bases). From germline, CDR1 is SEHNR and CDR2 FQNEAQ (reference sequence). This CDR3 is 14 amino acids long. The V end lost 3 bases, the J end lost 2 bases, and 11 bases lay between the germline ends. The CDR3 region has the DNA TGTGCCAGCAGCTTTCAGGGGCATCCCTACGAGCAGTACTTC. It codes for CASSFQGHPYEQYF.

This clonotype has at least ten counts. This chain uses TRBV7-6 with TRBJ2-1; 10 bases match TRBD2. The germline gives CDR1 SGHVS, CDR2 FNYEAQ. CDR3 length: 15 amino acids. Trimming removed 3 bases from V and 4 bases from J; junction bases left unmatched: 3. CDR3 region: CASSFVAGGYNEQFF. The CDR3 DNA is TGTGCCAGCAGCTTTGTAGCGGGGGGATACAATGAGCAGTTCTTC.

Note on this clonotype: The germline gene is not matched at one end of the junction; a read error may be the cause. V gene TRBV7-2 combines with J gene TRBJ2-3; D uncertain. The CDR3 length is 15 residues. Germline V gene data show CDR1 as SGHTA and CDR2 as FQGNSA. CDR3 sequence reads: CASNLVGMSTDTQYF. CDR3 DNA: TGTGCCAGCAACTTAGTGGGGATGAGCACAGATACGCAGTATTTT.

The sample holds many counts of this clonotype. This sequence joins TRBV25-1 and TRBJ1-2; 7 bases align to TRBD1. The CDR3 spans 15 residues. Germline CDR1 MGHDK, CDR2 SYGVNS. With V trimmed by 5 bases and J by 3 bases, 9 bases remained unmatched. The CDR3 nucleotides are TGTGCCAGCAGTCCTTCCGGACAGGTTCACTATGGCTACACCTTC. Its protein is CASSPSGQVHYGYTF.

About this clonotype: This may be a read error, as it is one base from a much larger clone. J is TRBJ2-7 and V is TRBV4-1; D not resolved. Germline-derived CDR1 and CDR2 are MGHRA and YSYEKL. The CDR3 has 12 residues. The chain's CDR3 is CASSQDRYEQHF. DNA of the CDR3: TGCGCCAGCAGCCAAGATCGGTACGAGCAGCACTTC.

This clonotype was counted ten times or more. V is TRBV7-9 and J is TRBJ1-1; D is possibly TRBD1 (5 bases). With 0 bases removed from V and 10 bases from J, the gap between germline ends came to 15 bases. Looked up from germline, CDR1 is SEHNR and CDR2 is FQNEAQ (reference sequence). This CDR3 is built from 14 residues. The CDR3 DNA sequence: TGTGCCAGCAGCTTAGCGGGGCAGACACCAAGAGCTTTCTTT. Translated, it gives CASSLAGQTPRAFF.

Ten or more counts support this clonotype. The J gene is TRBJ1-2, the V gene TRBV29-1; maybe TRBD1 (5 bases). CDR1 SQVTM and CDR2 ANQGSEA come from the germline V gene. Trimming stripped 3 bases from V and 4 bases from J, with 15 bases between. The CDR3 covers 14 residues. CDR3 in DNA: TGCAGCGTTGAGAGGGAGCAGGGCCTCTATGGCTACACCTTC. Translating gives CSVEREQGLYGYTF.

The V call is TRBV12-3 or TRBV12-4, the J call TRBJ1-6, with 8 bases matching TRBD1. The CDR3 spans 14 residues. V shed 6 bases, J shed 6 bases, and the junction held 4 bases outside the gene matches. CDR3 sequence: CASSQQGVNSPLHF. CDR3 bases: TGTGCCAGCAGCCAACAGGGGGTTAATTCACCCCTCCACTTT.

This clonotype was observed at least ten times. The V and J genes are TRBV12-3 or TRBV12-4 and TRBJ1-5; 8 bases fit TRBD1. The CDR3 consists of 13 residues. J gave up 7 bases and V 6 bases, and 5 bases lay outside the gene matches. The CDR3 loop is CASRTGVEQPQHF. The CDR3 DNA is TGTGCCAGCAGGACAGGGGTCGAACAGCCCCAGCATTTT.

Ten or more counts support this clonotype. CDR3 in amino acids: CASSLAGSAYGYTF. CDR3 bases: TGTGCCAGCAGCTTAGCGGGGTCTGCCTATGGCTACACCTTC. The chain combines TRBV7-2 with TRBJ1-2; D unclear. V was pared by 0 bases and J by 4 bases, with 9 bases between. Looked up from germline, CDR1 is SGHTA and CDR2 is FQGNSA. This CDR3 region has 14 residues.

The table lists this clonotype with many counts. The J gene is TRBJ1-5, the V gene TRBV7-2, with D possibly matching TRBD1 (5 bases). The V and J ends lost 5 bases and 2 bases respectively, with 13 bases between them. This CDR3 contains 15 residues. Germline V CDR1 and CDR2: SGHTA, FQGNSA. CDR3: CASSPGSGGNQPQHF. DNA for the CDR3: TGTGCCAGCAGCCCCGGGTCGGGGGGCAATCAGCCCCAGCATTTT.

This chain uses TRBV11-3 with TRBJ1-1, with D possibly being TRBD1 (6 bases). Between the trimmed V and J ends, which lost 5 bases and 1 base, there was a span of 17 bases. The CDR3 totals 16 residues. The germline V gene encodes CDR1 SGHNT and CDR2 YENEEA. The DNA of the CDR3 is TGTGCCAGCAGCGAGGTTTGGCAGGGGACGAACACTGAAGCTTTCTTT. It yields the protein CASSEVWQGTNTEAFF.